This TCR beta chain was retrieved from a study of OX40 agonist ivuxolimab in advanced cancers. Across the study: While on treatment, patients had intravenous ivuxolimab at 0.01 to 10 mg/kg every 2 weeks. Points from the study as a whole: Not determined was the antigen specificity of the expanded peripheral T cells. Nonresponders included some who also had low normalized T-cell clonal expansion. Dosing at 0.1 to 3.0 mg/kg was accompanied by clonal expansion of CD4+ and CD8+ blood T cells by week 6.

Germline assignment: CDR1 SGHRS and CDR2 YFSETQ. The CDR3 runs to 14 residues. TCRdb's table, derived via immunoSEQ multiplex PCR, lists solely in-frame clones and lacks some. Found here are around 75,000 clones, roughly 89% of them singletons; the top ten hold approximately 2.3%. As regards this clone: Its antigen remains unidentified. One end of the junction is discordant with germline, which a read error may explain.

V usage is TRBV5-1 and J usage is TRBJ2-7, with 11 bases that match TRBD2. The sample was CD4+ or CD8+ T cells sorted from blood, taken in a trial of the OX40 agonist ivuxolimab. The clonotype originates from an adult with an advanced solid tumor such as melanoma, head and neck, liver or kidney cancer. CDR3 bases: TGCGCCAGCAGCTTGGTAGCGGGAGGGGAGGAGCGGTACTTC. Amino acids: CASSLVAGGEERYF.